This T cell receptor (beta chain) was obtained from a study of shared clonotypes between healthy human individuals. Whole-study context: Aged 18 to 49, the donors were a couple of women and three men.

Ten immunoSEQ deep assay plates held the unsorted PBMC DNA. Measured with immunoSEQ multiplex PCR; TCRdb has only the in-frame clones, and not every one. Of 450,000 to 500,000 clones listed, more than 65% were seen once; the top ten hold roughly an eighth. Study-wide results and caveats: Limited genetic and exposure-history diversity came from having few donors.

Remarks on this clone: Its antigen is not identified.

Each of the donors was a healthy adult who was HIV-negative and had not had a recent acute infection or vaccination. CDR1 is SQVTM and CDR2 is ANQGSEA in the germline V gene. Trimming took 3 bases from V and 7 from J; bases not matched to a gene: 11. CDR3 length: 17 amino acids. The specimen sequenced was PBMCs. This receptor was obtained from a woman aged 40 to 55 in good health. Some clones in this sample may be carry-over from other donors' samples. The chain is built from TRBV29-1 and TRBJ2-1; 14 bases agree with TRBD2. CDR3 sequence: CSVDQLRGLAGGNEQFF. The CDR3, as DNA: TGCAGCGTTGATCAGCTCCGAGGACTAGCGGGAGGTAATGAGCAGTTCTTC.